This TCR beta chain comes out of a study of technical replicates of blood from a handful of donors. Trimming left V 4 bases short and J 1 base short, with 7 bases between. The CDR3 extends over 13 amino acids. Germline loops: CDR1 LNHDA, CDR2 SQIVND (reference sequence). This clone has a single count. TCRdb's table, derived via immunoSEQ multiplex PCR, lists solely in-frame clones and lacks some. This sample has under 70,000 clones, with 92% found just once. Sequencing was done on a sample of T cells isolated from PBMCs. This sequence joins TRBV19 and TRBJ1-1; TRBD1 is a possible D gene (6 bases). This receptor was obtained from a human donor in good health. The CDR3 DNA is TGTGCCAGTAGTAAGGGACAGAACACTGAAGCTTTCTTT. Its protein is CASSKGQNTEAFF.